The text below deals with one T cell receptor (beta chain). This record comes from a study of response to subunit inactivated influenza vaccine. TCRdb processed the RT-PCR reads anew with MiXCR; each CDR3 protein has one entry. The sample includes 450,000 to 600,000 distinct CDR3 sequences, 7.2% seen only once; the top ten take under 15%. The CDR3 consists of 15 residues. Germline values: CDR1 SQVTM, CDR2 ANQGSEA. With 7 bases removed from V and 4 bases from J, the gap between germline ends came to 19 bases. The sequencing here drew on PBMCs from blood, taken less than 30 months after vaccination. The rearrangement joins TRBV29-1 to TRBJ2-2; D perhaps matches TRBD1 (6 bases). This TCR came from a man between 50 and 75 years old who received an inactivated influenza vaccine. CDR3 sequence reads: CSAKLVGASTGELFF. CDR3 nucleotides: TGCAGCGCCAAACTGGTGGGGGCCTCCACCGGGGAGCTGTTTTTT.